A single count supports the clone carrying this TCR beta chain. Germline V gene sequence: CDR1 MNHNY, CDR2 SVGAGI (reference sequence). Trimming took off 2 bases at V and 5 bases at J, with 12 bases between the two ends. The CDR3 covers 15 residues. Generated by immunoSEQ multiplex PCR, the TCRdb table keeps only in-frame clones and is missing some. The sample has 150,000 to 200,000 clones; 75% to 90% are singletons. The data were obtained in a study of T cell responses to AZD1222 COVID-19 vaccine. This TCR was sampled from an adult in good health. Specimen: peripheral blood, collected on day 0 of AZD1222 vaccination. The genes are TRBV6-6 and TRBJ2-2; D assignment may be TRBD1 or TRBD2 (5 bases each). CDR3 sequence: CASSYTGGGTGELFF. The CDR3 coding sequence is TGTGCCAGCAGTTACACTGGGGGTGGTACCGGGGAGCTGTTTTTT.